The clone carrying this T cell receptor beta chain was observed once. What it binds is unknown. 5'RACE primed at constant segments yielded TCR alpha and TCR beta cDNA libraries bearing sample barcodes and UMIs. MiXCR was run by TCRdb on the 5' RACE reads, yielding one entry per CDR3 protein. The data contain roughly 220,000 distinct CDR3 sequences, roughly 10% of them singletons. The source of the sample is a study of T-cell memory formation after mild COVID-19. Study-wide points: Clones which contracted sat mainly in CM and EM if CD4+, and in EMRA if CD8+.

Material: PBMCs or a T cell subset sorted from them (not recorded which). This sequence was found in a young man who had mild COVID-19 (a few samples of this study predate the infection). Cell type and time point are not known.

The CDR3 nucleotides read TGTGCCAGCAGCCAAACACGGATCGGGGAGCTGTTTTTT. This encodes CASSQTRIGELFF. V gene TRBV3-1 combines with J gene TRBJ2-2; D unresolved. This CDR3 is 13 amino acids long. The germline V gene has CDR1 LGHDT and CDR2 YNNKEL (reference sequence). The ends were cut back, 2 bases at V and 7 bases at J, with 8 bases in the middle.